Listed here is a single T cell receptor beta chain. The antigen is undetermined. The data derive from a study of cytomegalovirus exposure and HLA in healthy donors. Trimming cost V 4 bases and J 4 bases, with 12 bases left between them. In germline, CDR1 is SGHKS, CDR2 YYEKEE (reference sequence). The CDR3 runs 13 residues. Healthy bone marrow donors made up the donors. Regarding the study as a whole: The majority of TCR sequences were rare, yet some public TCRs appeared in many donors. When presence/absence was analysed, sequencing depth was taken to be roughly uniform across donors.

It was with 60 Vbeta and 13 Jbeta primers that the PCR ran. In the original workflow: Roughly 11 million of the roughly 80 million unique TCR beta chains counted in a later analysis were shared. Libraries were prepared by immunoSEQ multiplex PCR; TCRdb keeps only in-frame clonotypes and omits some of them. The V and J calls and clone size were taken over from that table, and D and trimming were inferred from the DNA. The sample yields 85,000 to 110,000 clones, roughly three quarters seen once. The TCR originated in a man aged 50-60 years in good health and CMV-seropositive. Sequences were obtained from PBMCs. V is TRBV5-5 and J is TRBJ2-7, with D possibly TRBD2 on 5 matching bases. CDR3 in amino acids: CASSPGFTYEQYF. CDR3 in DNA: TGTGCCAGCAGCCCGGGATTCACGTACGAGCAGTACTTC.